This T cell receptor beta chain appears in the sequencing data of a study of T cell responses to AZD1222 COVID-19 vaccine. V was pared by 2 bases and J by 5 bases, with 13 bases between. Per the germline V gene, CDR1 is SGHVS and CDR2 is FQNEAQ. This CDR3 spans 14 amino acids. TCRdb's table, derived via immunoSEQ multiplex PCR, lists solely in-frame clones and lacks some. The sample records some 79,000 clones, around 85% being singletons. This receptor was obtained from an adult who received the AZD1222 COVID-19 vaccine. The V call is TRBV7-8, the J call TRBJ2-7; D remains unclear. Sequenced here: peripheral blood, sampled 28 days after the second AZD1222 dose. The CDR3 DNA is TGTGCCAGCAGCTTACAGGCTCTCGGGCACGAGCAGTACTTC. As protein: CASSLQALGHEQYF. Complete variable domain (other parts from reference TRBV7-8 and TRBJ2-7): GAGVSQSPRYKVAKRGQDVALRCDPISGHVSLFWYQQALGQGPEFLTYFQNEAQLDKSGLPSDRFFAERPEGSVSTLKIQRTQQEDSAVYLCASSLQALGHEQYFGPGTRLTVT.